A single sample gave rise to the 16 T cell receptor beta chains below, sequenced in a study of control samples from healthy donors and cancer patients. Libraries were prepared by immunoSEQ multiplex PCR; TCRdb keeps only in-frame clonotypes and omits some of them. The top ten hold 17% of the sample, which has around 99,000 clones, about 89% seen once. Sequences were obtained from blood. These receptors all stem from a woman aged 45-65 years in good health.

About this clone: Its ends do not fully match the called genes, so a read error is possible. V is TRBV6-2 or TRBV6-3 and J is TRBJ2-5, with 10 bases fitting TRBD2. This CDR3 is 15 amino acids long. Looked up from germline, CDR1 is MNHEY and CDR2 is SVGEGT. The CDR3 coding sequence is TGTGCCAGCAGTTTGAGCGGGAGGGCCCAAGGGACCCAGTACTTC. This translates into CASSLSGRAQGTQYF.

This chain uses TRBV6-5 with TRBJ1-1, with D tentatively TRBD1 (5 bases). Trimming stripped 2 bases from V and 1 base from J, with 8 bases between. This CDR3 comprises 14 residues. The V gene's germline CDR1 is MNHEY and CDR2 SVGAGI. DNA for the CDR3: TGTGCCAGCAGTTACGGCAGGGCGAACACTGAAGCTTTCTTT. It encodes CASSYGRANTEAFF.

The V call is TRBV7-6, the J call TRBJ2-1; no clear D gene. V was trimmed by 10 bases and J by 0 bases, leaving 7 bases between them. Germline values: CDR1 SGHVS, CDR2 FNYEAQ. The length of the CDR3 is 12 residues. In DNA form, the CDR3 reads TGTGCCACAGCGAACTCCTACAATGAGCAGTTCTTC. This sequence encodes CATANSYNEQFF.

The chain combines TRBV9 with TRBJ2-7; D is ambiguous. Germline values: CDR1 SGDLS, CDR2 YYNGEE. V was shortened by 3 bases and J by 5 bases, with 12 bases between the two germline ends. This CDR3 comprises 13 residues. The CDR3 DNA follows: TGTGCCAGCAGCGCCAATGCGGCGGACGAGCAGTACTTC. Encoded protein: CASSANAADEQYF.

The chain joins TRBV4-3 to TRBJ2-1, with D possibly being TRBD2 (5 bases). V was clipped by 0 bases and J by 9 bases, with 12 bases between them. CDR1 is LGHNA and CDR2 is YSLEER in the germline V gene. The CDR3 contains 14 residues. The CDR3 region is CASSQDFAGSEQFF. The CDR3 bases are TGCGCCAGCAGCCAAGATTTCGCGGGCAGTGAGCAGTTCTTC.

The chain recombines TRBV5-1 with TRBJ2-5; TRBD1 or TRBD2 may be the D gene (5 bases each). V lost 0 bases and J lost 5, with 17 bases in between. Germline V lookup: CDR1 SGHRS, CDR2 YFSETQ. The CDR3 runs 16 residues. The CDR3 spells CASSLGDGSGRETQYF. In nucleotides, the CDR3 is TGCGCCAGCAGCTTGGGGGACGGCTCCGGGCGGGAGACCCAGTACTTC.

The chain employs TRBV6-2 or TRBV6-3 and TRBJ2-1; D gene unclear. CDR3 size: 15 residues. V lost 2 bases and J 2 bases, leaving 10 bases between the germline ends. The germline CDR1 and CDR2 sequences are MNHEY and SVGEGT. This chain's CDR3 is CASSYGVDPYNEQFF. The CDR3 DNA reads TGTGCCAGCAGTTACGGAGTGGACCCCTACAATGAGCAGTTCTTC.

In DNA, the CDR3 is TGCGCCAGCAGCCTTTTAGATAACACTGAAGCTTTCTTT. This sequence encodes CASSLLDNTEAFF. The gene calls are TRBV5-1 and TRBJ1-1; D unclear. The CDR3 contains 13 residues. V shed 4 bases and J shed 2 bases, with 9 bases lying between them. Germline V gene sequence: CDR1 SGHRS, CDR2 YFSETQ.

The gene calls are TRBV12-1 and TRBJ1-4; TRBD1 is taken as the D call from the table, unchecked against the DNA. TRBV12-1 is noted as a pseudogene. The CDR3 is made up of 14 amino acids. The CDR3: CASSHYRGGEKLFF. The CDR3 nucleotides read TGTGCCAGCAGCCATTACAGGGGGGGTGAAAAACTGTTTTTT.

This chain links TRBV6-6 with TRBJ2-7, with D perhaps matching TRBD1 (6 bases). The CDR3 length is 16 residues. Trimming took off 6 bases at V and 0 bases at J, with 18 bases between the two ends. From germline, CDR1 is MNHNY and CDR2 SVGAGI (reference sequence). The CDR3 spells CASSPKGGLGSYEQYF. The CDR3 coding sequence is TGTGCCAGCAGCCCGAAAGGGGGTCTCGGCTCCTACGAGCAGTACTTC.

The V and J genes are TRBV24-1 and TRBJ2-3; 8 bases line up with TRBD1. This CDR3 is built from 15 residues. Germline lookup yields CDR1 KGHDR and CDR2 SFDVKD. V lost 7 bases and J lost 1; bases outside the gene matches: 6. The CDR3 DNA is TGTGCCACCAGCGGGACAGGCGGTCGCACAGATACGCAGTATTTT. Translated, it gives CATSGTGGRTDTQYF.

V and J are TRBV20-1 and TRBJ1-2, with D unclear. V lost 3 bases and J 7 bases, leaving 18 bases between the germline ends. Germline lookup yields CDR1 DFQATT and CDR2 SNEGSKA (reference sequence). This CDR3 is 14 amino acids long. CDR3 nucleotides: TGCAGTGCTAGTGGGTCAGGTAGCAACCGTGGCTACACCTTC. Amino acids: CSASGSGSNRGYTF.

The rearrangement joins TRBV29-1 to TRBJ2-1; 7 nucleotides agree with TRBD2. The germline gives CDR1 SQVTM, CDR2 ANQGSEA. V trimming: 3 bases; J trimming: 4 bases; junction bases outside the gene matches: 6. This CDR3 region has 14 residues. The CDR3 DNA follows: TGCAGCGTTGAGTGCGGGAGATCGTACAATGAGCAGTTCTTC. It translates to CSVECGRSYNEQFF.

The V call is TRBV5-1, the J call TRBJ2-3; TRBD2 matches at 10 bases. Germline CDR1 and CDR2: SGHRS and YFSETQ. V lost 0 bases and J lost 6; bases outside the gene matches: 4. The CDR3 sequence is 15 residues long. CDR3 loop: CASSLVASGSDTQYF. CDR3 DNA sequence: TGCGCCAGCAGCTTGGTCGCTAGCGGGAGTGATACGCAGTATTTT.

About this clone itself: The junction departs from the called germline gene at one end, perhaps through a read error. This chain uses TRBV6-1 with TRBJ2-2; D unclear. The CDR3 sequence is 16 residues long. The germline gives CDR1 MNHNS, CDR2 SASEGT. CDR3 sequence reads: CASREDPAQSQGELFF. In DNA, the CDR3 is TGTGCCAGCAGAGAAGATCCGGCCCAATCACAGGGGGAGCTGTTTTTT.

The CDR3 here is CASSLGGRAGEQFF. The CDR3 DNA reads as TGTGCCAGCAGTTTGGGGGGGAGGGCAGGTGAGCAGTTCTTC. The V and J genes are TRBV27 and TRBJ2-1; 7 bases are a match to TRBD2. CDR1 and CDR2 (germline): MNHEY, SMNVEV (reference sequence). The CDR3 is 14 residues long. The J segment lost 9 bases and the V segment lost 3 bases, leaving 8 bases of the junction unmatched.